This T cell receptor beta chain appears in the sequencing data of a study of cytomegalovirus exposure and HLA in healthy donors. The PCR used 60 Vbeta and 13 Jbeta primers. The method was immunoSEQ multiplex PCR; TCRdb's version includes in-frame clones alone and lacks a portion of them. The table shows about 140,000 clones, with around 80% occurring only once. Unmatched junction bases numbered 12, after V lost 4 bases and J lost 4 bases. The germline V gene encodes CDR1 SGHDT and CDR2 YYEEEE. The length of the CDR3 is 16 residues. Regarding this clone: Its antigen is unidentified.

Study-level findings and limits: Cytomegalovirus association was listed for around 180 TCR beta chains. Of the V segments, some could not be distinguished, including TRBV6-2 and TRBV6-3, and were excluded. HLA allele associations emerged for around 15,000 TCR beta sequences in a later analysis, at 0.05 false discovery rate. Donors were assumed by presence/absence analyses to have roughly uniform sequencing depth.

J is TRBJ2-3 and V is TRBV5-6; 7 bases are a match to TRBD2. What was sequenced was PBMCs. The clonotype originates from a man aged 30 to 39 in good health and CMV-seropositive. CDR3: CASSPTVGGKADTQYF. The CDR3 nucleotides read TGTGCCAGCAGCCCAACGGTCGGGGGGAAGGCAGATACGCAGTATTTT.